This T cell receptor (beta chain) was profiled in a study of long-term antiretroviral therapy in people with HIV (dated 2022 in TCRdb). Describing the broader study: Collection of the earliest samples took place about a decade ahead of the 2015 WHO recommendation for immediate ART, at a time when ART was typically delayed until CD4 counts fell. This retrospective serial study examined whether starting ART and sustained HIV suppression were associated with changes in the composition and diversity of the TRB repertoire in peripheral blood. No cross-contamination during QIAcube processing turned up in test extractions that ran a monoclonal T-cell line alongside some 34 polyclonal samples. From 30 to 35 adults with confirmed HIV infection, the cohort provided some 200 cryopreserved PBMC samples, gathered serially across a mean of around six years (range 1-12). Among the 25 to 30 participants with HIV, over nine were female.

Study-wide conclusions, independent of this receptor: Because pre-ART samples had limited cell numbers, profiling was done on unsorted PBMC rather than on sorted CD4+ and CD8+ T cells. At every time point, the repertoire was dominated by expanded TRB clones first identified before ART initiation, although this dominance fluctuated and, in many PLHIV, declined after ART. Starting ART was linked to a significant rise in TRB diversity, yet even with long-term ART the diversity remained significantly lower than in transplant donor controls. No data were available on ART adherence, viral resistance or therapy changes, limiting inferences about post-ART repertoire changes. CDR3 length ranges in HIV repertoires were narrower than in controls, and network structure suggested an antigen-experienced repertoire with only a slight naive shift after ART. The samples span the years 2004 to 2017, and the ART regimens used at that time may not be as effective as current regimens. Because PBMC availability was limited, only the TCR beta chain was sequenced, with no alpha chain pairing.

Inclusion was restricted to participants for whom at least one PBMC sample before ART initiation and at least two post-ART samples were available. All participants with HIV were treated in the United States of America. Before DNA extraction, cryopreserved samples of roughly 0.9-11 million PBMC were thawed and then washed. At the time of the earliest PBMC sample, participants with HIV were aged between about 20 and 54 years. PBMC samples from each participant spanned 1-4 timepoints before ART initiation and 2-8 timepoints after ART initiation, with a median of 7 samples. For every participant, serial HIV viral load, CD4+ T-cell count, ART history and demographic data were obtained. Genomic DNA was extracted from unsorted PBMC with a Qiagen kit on a QIAcube, processed in batches of 12 samples. In regard to this clone: There is no known antigen for this receptor. The record has no base qualities; no much larger clone is one base away.

V and J are truncated by 1 base and 1 base respectively, leaving an intervening sequence of 11 bases. The CDR1 and CDR2 encoded by the germline V gene are SNHLY and FYNNEI. From the cysteine up to the phenylalanine, the CDR3 has a length of 16 residues. Only CDR3 DNA is held: 48 bases, read in frame from base 1. The immunoSEQ hsTCRB v3.0 assay was used at survey level resolution to sequence the TRB variable region. TRB sequencing targeted a depth of about 40,000-50,000 T-cell genomes per sample. Pooled TRB libraries were sequenced on an Illumina MiSeq with a v3 150-cycle kit. Processing in the source paper ran as follows. Repertoire analysis was performed in R inside a reproducible Nextflow workflow that covered QC, data transformation and analysis. LymphoSeq2, an R package for exploring AIRR-Seq data, was used to implement the custom analyses. Several samples that produced fewer than 5000 total TRB sequences were removed, so about 200 HIV repertoires were analyzed. Among the approximately 200 retained HIV repertoires, 59 were collected before ART initiation and around 130 after ART initiation. Each repertoire was downsampled to 5000 TRB nucleotide sequences, and summary statistics were averaged across 100 downsampling iterations. Only TRB sequences with CDR3 regions of at least seven amino acids were retained for analysis. Diversity was assessed using a clonality score derived from Shannon entropy and using the Gini coefficient. Repertoire networks linked the top 5000 CDR3 amino acid sequences whenever two sequences differed by an edit distance of one. For TRB CDR3 amino acid sequences, antigen specificity groups and MHC restriction were predicted with GLIPH2. CDR3 amino acid sequences were matched against VDJdb and McPAS-TCR to flag known CMV, EBV, HIV or tissue antigen associations. Pre-ART, post-ART and control groups were compared with Wilcoxon signed-rank tests and Holm-Bonferroni correction. The table was pulled from immuneACCESS by TCRdb, which kept in-frame rearrangements only. Such tables lose some clones; where checked, under half of the loss comes from unresolved V genes, and the rest has no known cause. From that table come the V and J calls and clone size; the DNA was used to work out D and trimming. The sample has 20,000 to 25,000 clones on record, around four fifths of them singletons. Under 4.5% of the sample lies in the top ten.

Rearrangement joined TRBV2 to TRBJ2-1; the D segment cannot be called with confidence. The source was unsorted PBMCs, collected roughly 4 years after starting antiretroviral therapy. This sequence was found in a man in his late teens or twenties with HIV. Read as DNA, the sequence is TGTGCCAGCAGTGAAGGTCTAGGGATGTCCTACAATGAGCAGTTCTTC. It specifies CASSEGLGMSYNEQFF.